This section outlines one T cell receptor (beta chain) sequence together with its context. This specimen belongs to a study of blood T cell repertoires in COVID-19. TCRdb's copy holds only in-frame clones and misses some; the assay was immunoSEQ multiplex PCR. The sample lists over 200,000 clones, over 75% occurring once. The CDR3 covers 15 residues. Germline-derived CDR1 and CDR2 are SGDLS and YYNGEE. V was trimmed by 0 bases and J by 0 bases, leaving 9 bases between them. The TCR originated in a man between 35 and 55 years old with active or convalescent COVID-19. Material for sequencing was peripheral blood. The chain has TRBV9 and TRBJ1-2; D unresolved. The CDR3 reads CASSVDGYPNYGYTF. The CDR3 nucleotides are TGTGCCAGCAGCGTAGACGGGTACCCTAACTATGGCTACACCTTC.